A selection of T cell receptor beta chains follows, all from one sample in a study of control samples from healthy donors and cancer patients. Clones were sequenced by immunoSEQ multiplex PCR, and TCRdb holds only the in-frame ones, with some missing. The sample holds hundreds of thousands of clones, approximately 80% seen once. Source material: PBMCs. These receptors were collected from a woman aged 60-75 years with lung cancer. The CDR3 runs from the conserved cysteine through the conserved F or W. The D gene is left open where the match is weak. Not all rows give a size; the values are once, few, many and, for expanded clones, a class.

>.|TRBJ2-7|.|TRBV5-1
TGCGCCAGCAGCGCTGATCCGGACTCCTACGAGCAGTACTTC
CASSADPDSYEQYF
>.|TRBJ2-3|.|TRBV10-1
TGCGCCAGTGGAAGCACAGATACGCAGTATTTT
CASGSTDTQYF
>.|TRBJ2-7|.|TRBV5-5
TGTGCCAGCAGCTTGGGAACGTCCGAGCAGTACTTC
CASSLGTSEQYF
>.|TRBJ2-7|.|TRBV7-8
TGTGCCAGCAGCTTAGACGTCAGCTCCTACGAGCAGTACTTC
CASSLDVSSYEQYF
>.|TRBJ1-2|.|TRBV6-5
TGTGCCAGCAGTTACGGTCAGGAGCGTGGCTACACCTTC
CASSYGQERGYTF
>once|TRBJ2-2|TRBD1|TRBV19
TGTGCCAGTAGTACGGGACAGGTTCGAGATCACACCGGGGAGCTGTTTTTT
CASSTGQVRDHTGELFF
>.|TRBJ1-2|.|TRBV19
TGTGCCAGTAGTGAAGGGGACTATGGCTACACCTTC
CASSEGDYGYTF
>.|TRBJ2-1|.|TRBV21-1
TGTGCCAGCAGCATGGGATTGAGCTCCTACAATGAGCAGTTCTTC
CASSMGLSSYNEQFF
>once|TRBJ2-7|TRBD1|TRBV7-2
TGTGCCAGCAGCACTGGACAGGGTACGGGCTACGAGCAGTACTTC
CASSTGQGTGYEQYF
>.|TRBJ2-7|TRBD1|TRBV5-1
TGCGCCAGCAGCTTGGGACAGGGTCTGGACGAGCAGTACTTC
CASSLGQGLDEQYF
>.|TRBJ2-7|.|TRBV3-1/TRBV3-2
TGTGCCAGCAGCCAAAGCGGCCACGAGCAGTACTTC
CASSQSGHEQYF
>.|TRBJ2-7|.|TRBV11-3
TGTGCCAGCAGCCCAGACCAAGGGGGAGGAGACAGCGAGCAGTACTTC
CASSPDQGGGDSEQYF
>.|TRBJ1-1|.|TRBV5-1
TGCGCCAGCAGCTTGGCCCCTCGTGAAACTGAAGCTTTCTTT
CASSLAPRETEAFF
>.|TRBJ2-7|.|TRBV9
TGTGCCAGCAGCCCGAGAGAGGGAGGTGGGAACTACGAGCAGTACTTC
CASSPREGGGNYEQYF
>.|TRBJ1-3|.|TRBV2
TGTGCCAGCATACAGGGAACCTCTGGAAACACCATATATTTT
CASIQGTSGNTIYF
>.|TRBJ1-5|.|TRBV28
TGTGCCAGCAGTTTCAGGGGTCAGCCCCAGCATTTT
CASSFRGQPQHF
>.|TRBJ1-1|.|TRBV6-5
TGTGCCAGCAGAGGACACGAGCCGGGCACTGAAGCTTTCTTT
CASRGHEPGTEAFF
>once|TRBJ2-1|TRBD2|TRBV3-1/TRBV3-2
TGTGCCAGCAGCCAAGATGGGATAGCGGGGATTTGGTACAATGAGCAGTTCTTC
CASSQDGIAGIWYNEQFF
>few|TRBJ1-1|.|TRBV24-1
TGTGCCACCAGTGTCGGGGGAGCCTTGAACACTGAAGCTTTCTTT
CATSVGGALNTEAFF
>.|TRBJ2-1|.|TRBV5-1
TGCGCCAGCAGCGTGGGGAGCTCCTACAATGAGCAGTTCTTC
CASSVGSSYNEQFF
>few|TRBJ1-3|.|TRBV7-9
TGTGCCAGCAGCCCATCGGGACTTCTTCGGGCTGGAAACACCATATATTTT
CASSPSGLLRAGNTIYF
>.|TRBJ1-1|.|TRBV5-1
TGCGCCAGCAGCTTGACTAGGGTCGCGAACACTGAAGCTTTCTTT
CASSLTRVANTEAFF
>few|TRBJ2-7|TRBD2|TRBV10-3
TGTGCCATCAGATCGACTAGCGGGGCCTACGAGCAGTACTTC
CAIRSTSGAYEQYF
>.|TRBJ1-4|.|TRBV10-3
TGTGCCATCAGTGAGAGGGGGGACAATGAAAAACTGTTTTTT
CAISERGDNEKLFF
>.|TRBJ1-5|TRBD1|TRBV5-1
TGCGCCAGCAGCTCAGGGGGCGCGGATCAGCCCCAGCATTTT
CASSSGGADQPQHF
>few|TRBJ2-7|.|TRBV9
TGTGCCAGCAGCCCGGACGGCTCCTACGAGCAGTACTTC
CASSPDGSYEQYF
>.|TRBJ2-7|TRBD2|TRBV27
TGTGCCAGCAGTCAGGGAGGGTTATTCGAGCAGTACTTC
CASSQGGLFEQYF
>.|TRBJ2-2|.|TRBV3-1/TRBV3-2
TGTGCCAGCAGCCCGTCTAGTTCCCTCACCGGGGAGCTGTTTTTT
CASSPSSSLTGELFF
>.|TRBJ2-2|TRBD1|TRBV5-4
TGTGCCAGCACCCTTGGCGGGGGACAGGGGGCGAACACCGGGGAGCTGTTTTTT
CASTLGGGQGANTGELFF